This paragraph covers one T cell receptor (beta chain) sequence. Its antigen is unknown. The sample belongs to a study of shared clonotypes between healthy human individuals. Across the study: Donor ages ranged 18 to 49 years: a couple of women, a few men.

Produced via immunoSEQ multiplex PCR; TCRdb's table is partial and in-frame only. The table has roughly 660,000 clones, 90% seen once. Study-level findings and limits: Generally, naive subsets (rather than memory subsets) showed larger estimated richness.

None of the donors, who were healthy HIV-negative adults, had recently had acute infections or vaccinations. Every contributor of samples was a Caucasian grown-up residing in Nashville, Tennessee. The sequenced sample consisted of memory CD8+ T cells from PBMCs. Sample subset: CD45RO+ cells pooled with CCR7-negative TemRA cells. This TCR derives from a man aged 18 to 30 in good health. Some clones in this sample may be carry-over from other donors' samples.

The CDR3 sequence is CASSERAGAGGIYGYTF. The CDR3 region has the DNA TGTGCCAGCAGTGAACGGGCTGGGGCGGGAGGGATCTATGGCTACACCTTC. J is TRBJ1-2 and V is TRBV6-1, with D possibly being TRBD1 (5 bases). Germline-derived CDR1 and CDR2 are MNHNS and SASEGT. The V and J ends lost 2 bases and 4 bases respectively, with 20 bases between them. The CDR3 runs 17 residues.